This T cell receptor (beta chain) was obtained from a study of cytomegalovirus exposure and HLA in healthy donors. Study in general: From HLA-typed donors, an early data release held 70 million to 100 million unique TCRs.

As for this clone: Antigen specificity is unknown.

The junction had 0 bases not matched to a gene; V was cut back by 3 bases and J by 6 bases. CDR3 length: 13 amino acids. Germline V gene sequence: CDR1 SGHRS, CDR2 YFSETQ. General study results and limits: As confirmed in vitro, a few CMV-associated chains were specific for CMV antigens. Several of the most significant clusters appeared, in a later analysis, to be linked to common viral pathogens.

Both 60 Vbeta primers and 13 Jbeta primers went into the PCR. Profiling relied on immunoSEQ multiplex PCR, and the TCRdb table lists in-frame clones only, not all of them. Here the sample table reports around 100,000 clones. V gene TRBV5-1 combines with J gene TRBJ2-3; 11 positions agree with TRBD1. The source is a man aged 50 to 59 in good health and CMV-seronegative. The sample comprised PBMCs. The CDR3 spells CASSWTGGDTQYF. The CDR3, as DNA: TGCGCCAGCAGCTGGACAGGGGGCGATACGCAGTATTTT.